The 27 T cell receptor beta chains in this list originate from one sample, sequenced in a study of T cell responses to AZD1222 COVID-19 vaccine. Measured with immunoSEQ multiplex PCR; TCRdb has only the in-frame clones, and not every one. Here the sample spans some 97,000 clones, roughly 91% being singletons. The sequences come from peripheral blood, collected on day 0 of AZD1222 vaccination. The receptors were sampled from an adult in good health.

The genes are TRBV12-3 or TRBV12-4 and TRBJ1-1; D unclear. Trimming stripped 5 bases from V and 1 base from J, with 8 bases between. The CDR3 extends over 13 amino acids. The CDR3 bases are TGTGCCAGCAGTCGTCAGGAGAACACTGAAGCTTTCTTT. The encoded protein is CASSRQENTEAFF.

This chain links TRBV11-2 with TRBJ2-7, with unresolved D. The CDR3 runs 14 residues. V gave up 7 bases and J gave up 2 bases, with 15 bases separating them. CDR1 and CDR2 from the germline V gene are SGHAT and FQNNGV. CDR3 coding DNA: TGTGCCAGCAAGCCATCGGTCAGCGCCTACGAGCAGTACTTC. It specifies CASKPSVSAYEQYF.

This chain joins TRBV11-2 and TRBJ2-7; D perhaps matches TRBD1 (5 bases). This CDR3 comprises 14 residues. Germline V gene sequence: CDR1 SGHAT, CDR2 FQNNGV. V was clipped by 3 bases and J by 2 bases, with 11 bases between them. The CDR3 here is CASSFGHSTYEQYF. CDR3 DNA: TGTGCCAGCAGCTTCGGACACTCCACCTACGAGCAGTACTTC.

V is TRBV12-3 or TRBV12-4 and J is TRBJ2-5, with no clear D. Trimming removed 6 bases from V and 1 base from J, with 3 bases in between. This CDR3 spans 11 amino acids. CDR3 bases: TGTGCCAGCAGCTCCCAAGAGACCCAGTACTTC. This gives the protein CASSSQETQYF.

A single count supports this clone. This chain links TRBV5-4 with TRBJ2-1; TRBD1 matches at 8 bases. In germline, CDR1 is SGHNT, CDR2 YYREEE (reference sequence). J gave up 5 bases and V 3 bases, and 7 bases lay outside the gene matches. This CDR3 contains 15 residues. The CDR3 bases are TGTGCCAGCAGCTCCGGGACAGGCGGCAACAATGAGCAGTTCTTC. Translating it yields CASSSGTGGNNEQFF.

The gene calls are TRBV28 and TRBJ1-5; possible D gene TRBD1, 5 bases. Germline V gene lookup returns CDR1 MDHEN and CDR2 SYDVKM. The CDR3 has 12 residues. The V end was cut by 8 bases, the J end by 6 bases, with 11 bases between. The CDR3 reads CASLGTSQPQHF. Written as DNA, the CDR3 is TGTGCCAGCCTTGGGACGTCTCAGCCCCAGCATTTT.

V gene TRBV6-5 combines with J gene TRBJ1-2, with D uncertain. This CDR3 region has 16 residues. The V gene's germline CDR1 is MNHEY and CDR2 SVGAGI. Trimming removed 0 bases at V and 4 bases at J, with 15 bases between. CDR3 coding DNA: TGTGCCAGCAGTTACTCGAAGGCGGACGGAAGCTATGGCTACACCTTC. Translated: CASSYSKADGSYGYTF.

The chain joins TRBV10-3 to TRBJ2-1, with D perhaps matching TRBD2 (6 bases). The CDR3 spans 14 residues. The germline CDR1 and CDR2 sequences are ENHRY and SYGVKD. With 7 bases removed from V and 7 bases from J, the gap between germline ends came to 17 bases. The CDR3 coding sequence is TGTGCCATCAATCCGGGCCTCAGCGGGAATGAGCAGTTCTTC. This codes for CAINPGLSGNEQFF.

The V gene is TRBV5-4, the J gene TRBJ2-1; 11 bases map to TRBD1. CDR1 is SGHNT and CDR2 is YYREEE in the germline V gene (reference sequence). Germline trimming cut 7 bases from V and 10 bases from J; bases unmatched to any gene: 4. The CDR3 consists of 12 residues. The CDR3 DNA reads TGTGCCAGCGGACAGGGGGCAGGGGAGCAGTTCTTC. Translating it yields CASGQGAGEQFF.

The chain carries TRBV6-5 and TRBJ1-1; D uncertain. The CDR3 contains 15 residues. The V end was cut by 7 bases, the J end by 2 bases, with 17 bases between. CDR1 MNHEY and CDR2 SVGAGI come from the germline V gene. CDR3 residues: CASTPPRGINTEAFF. CDR3 nucleotide sequence: TGTGCCAGCACCCCTCCGCGAGGAATCAACACTGAAGCTTTCTTT.

The chain employs TRBV19 and TRBJ1-3; no definite D call. CDR1 and CDR2 (germline): LNHDA, SQIVND (reference sequence). The CDR3 covers 15 residues. The V end lost 7 bases, the J end lost 4 bases, and 17 bases lay between the germline ends. The CDR3 DNA is TGTGCCAGTACGTCCCCCACGGAGTTGGGAAACACCATATATTTT. Its translation: CASTSPTELGNTIYF.

This clone showed up just a few times. The chain links TRBV10-1 to TRBJ1-1, with 8 bases that match TRBD1. After removal of 8 bases from V and 6 bases from J, the junction contained 8 bases not matched to a gene. The CDR3 runs to 13 residues. From germline, CDR1 is WNHNN and CDR2 SYGVQD (reference sequence). The chain's CDR3 is CASQDRALAEAFF. CDR3 DNA: TGCGCCAGCCAGGACAGGGCCCTGGCTGAAGCTTTCTTT.

V gene TRBV9 combines with J gene TRBJ2-1, with D uncertain. The CDR3 totals 11 residues. V gave up 5 bases and J gave up 9 bases, with 9 bases separating them. Per germline, CDR1 SGDLS and CDR2 YYNGEE. Here the CDR3 reads CASSQAGEQFF. The CDR3 region has the DNA TGTGCCAGCAGTCAGGCCGGTGAGCAGTTCTTC.

For this clone: One junction end does not reproduce the germline sequence, and a read error may be involved. The chain has TRBV7-9 and TRBJ2-1, with D maybe TRBD2 (6 bases). This CDR3 comprises 13 residues. The germline V gene has CDR1 SEHNR and CDR2 FQNEAQ (reference sequence). Here the CDR3 reads CASRLGIGGRQFF. CDR3 nucleotide sequence: TGTGCCAGCAGATTAGGGATTGGGGGGAGGCAGTTCTTC.

As to this clone: Mismatch with germline at one junction end may stem from a read error. The genes are TRBV7-9 and TRBJ2-5; 14 bases are a match to TRBD2. Germline V gives CDR1 SEHNR, CDR2 FQNEAQ (reference sequence). CDR3 length: 14 residues. CDR3 sequence reads: CASSSGTSGSIRDF. The CDR3 DNA reads TGTGCCAGCAGCTCCGGGACTAGCGGGAGCATTAGGGACTTC.

The chain uses TRBV7-8 and TRBJ2-7; TRBD1 matches at 10 bases. In germline, CDR1 is SGHVS, CDR2 FQNEAQ. The CDR3 has 15 amino acids. Trimming at V came to 5 bases and at J to 4 bases, leaving 8 bases not matched to a gene. The CDR3 here is CASSPDRGLGYEQYF. In nucleotides, the CDR3 is TGTGCCAGCAGCCCAGACAGGGGGCTAGGGTACGAGCAGTACTTC.

The chain is built from TRBV19 and TRBJ1-4; 8 positions agree with TRBD1. Trimming at V came to 10 bases and at J to 4 bases, leaving 5 bases not matched to a gene. The CDR3 is 13 residues long. Germline V lookup: CDR1 LNHDA, CDR2 SQIVND (reference sequence). CDR3 bases: TGTGCCACCCAGGGGGCCCTTAATGAAAAACTGTTTTTT. It encodes CATQGALNEKLFF.

The chain employs TRBV10-3 and TRBJ1-1; weak D call: TRBD1 (6 bases). Trimming stripped 3 bases from V and 6 bases from J, with 11 bases between. The germline V gene has CDR1 ENHRY and CDR2 SYGVKD. The CDR3 is made up of 13 amino acids. The CDR3 loop reads CAISDSQGSEAFF. Written as DNA, the CDR3 is TGTGCCATCAGTGACTCGCAGGGGTCTGAAGCTTTCTTT.

The chain uses TRBV28 and TRBJ2-3; TRBD1 aligns across 7 bases. The V and J ends lost 4 bases and 2 bases, in that order; junction bases with no gene match: 6. This CDR3 contains 15 residues. CDR1 MDHEN and CDR2 SYDVKM come from the germline V gene. CDR3 bases: TGTGCCAGCAGTTCCGGGGACAGTTTCACAGATACGCAGTATTTT. Protein: CASSSGDSFTDTQYF.

The V gene is TRBV19, the J gene TRBJ2-7, with 9 bases identical to TRBD1. CDR3 length: 22 amino acids. V gave up 6 bases and J gave up 0 bases; unmatched junction bases: 27. Per the germline V gene, CDR1 is LNHDA and CDR2 is SQIVND (reference sequence). The CDR3 coding sequence is TGTGCCAGTAGCCTGGTTGCGGGAGACTGGACAGGGGTAACATCCTCCTCCTACGAGCAGTACTTC. Amino acids: CASSLVAGDWTGVTSSSYEQYF.

V and J are TRBV7-9 and TRBJ1-2; TRBD1 is a possible D gene (5 bases). This CDR3 region has 14 residues. Looked up from germline, CDR1 is SEHNR and CDR2 is FQNEAQ (reference sequence). V lost 2 bases and J 7 bases, leaving 14 bases between the germline ends. CDR3 DNA sequence: TGTGCCAGCAGCTTATCAGGGTTAGGGTTTGGCTACACCTTC. The encoded protein is CASSLSGLGFGYTF. The full variable domain, with the rest looked up from reference TRBV7-9 and TRBJ1-2, is DTGVSQNPRHKITKRGQNVTFRCDPISEHNRLYWYRQTLGQGPEFLTYFQNEAQLEKSRLLSDRFSAERPKGSFSTLEIQRTEQGDSAMYLCASSLSGLGFGYTFGSGTRLTVV.

J is TRBJ2-7 and V is TRBV13; D is perhaps TRBD2 (5 bases). Looked up from germline, CDR1 is PRHDT and CDR2 is FYEKMQ (reference sequence). This CDR3 contains 14 residues. With 1 base removed from V and 3 bases from J, the gap between germline ends came to 10 bases. DNA for the CDR3: TGTGCCAGCAGCTTAGCGGGGTTAGACTACGAGCAGTACTTC. Protein sequence: CASSLAGLDYEQYF.

The rearrangement links TRBV11-2 to TRBJ2-5; 14 nucleotides match TRBD2. CDR3 length: 16 amino acids. The V gene's germline CDR1 is SGHAT and CDR2 FQNNGV. V gave up 7 bases and J gave up 4 bases; unmatched junction bases: 8. The CDR3 DNA is TGTGCCAGCACCAAGACTAGCGGGGGGGCGAGAGAGACCCAGTACTTC. Translation gives CASTKTSGGARETQYF.

J is TRBJ2-7 and V is TRBV4-2; the D is unclear. Germline V gene data show CDR1 as LGHNA and CDR2 as YNFKEQ. The length of the CDR3 is 13 residues. The V end was cut by 0 bases, the J end by 3 bases, with 6 bases between. CDR3 nucleotides: TGTGCCAGCAGCCAAGAAAGGGACTACGAGCAGTACTTC. Translated, it gives CASSQERDYEQYF.

This clone was observed a single time. The chain links TRBV19 to TRBJ1-1, with TRBD1 as a possible D gene (5 bases). Germline lookup yields CDR1 LNHDA and CDR2 SQIVND (reference sequence). Trimming pared 8 bases from V and 5 bases from J, leaving 15 bases between. CDR3 length: 13 amino acids. As DNA, the CDR3 is TGTGCCAGTTACGAGGGGCGGGAGACTGAAGCTTTCTTT. It encodes CASYEGRETEAFF.

The chain is built from TRBV11-3 and TRBJ1-2, with D possibly being TRBD1 (5 bases). The V and J ends lost 5 bases and 6 bases respectively, with 22 bases between them. This CDR3 contains 16 residues. CDR1 is SGHNT, CDR2 YENEEA, per germline. CDR3: CASSIRDVGSLNGYTF. DNA of the CDR3: TGTGCCAGCAGCATCCGGGACGTCGGCTCCCTTAATGGCTACACCTTC.

The chain couples TRBV5-1 to TRBJ1-1, with a possible D match to TRBD1 (5 bases). This CDR3 spans 16 amino acids. Trimming left V 4 bases short and J 1 base short, with 17 bases between. Per the germline V gene, CDR1 is SGHRS and CDR2 is YFSETQ. The CDR3 loop is CASSTPRLGPNTEAFF. Written as DNA, the CDR3 is TGCGCCAGCAGCACGCCACGATTGGGACCGAACACTGAAGCTTTCTTT.